The present entry profiles one T cell receptor (beta chain) with its context. This clone appeared a single time. The antigen it recognizes is unknown. Base qualities are not at hand, and no much larger clone is one base apart. The sample comes from a study of Tregs in tolerant kidney transplant recipients (dated by TCRdb to about 2019). About the study as a whole: Before combined kidney and bone marrow transplantation, this study identified donor-specific regulatory T cells using TCRbeta sequencing and then followed those same cells after transplant. In a few healthy controls, several methods of expanding Tregs specific for an allogeneic donor were compared by TCRbeta repertoire sequencing. Study-level results and caveats: Expanding Tregs with activated donor B cells appeared to identify the most biologically relevant and donor-specific TCRbeta repertoire. The study was limited by small patient numbers, and the findings need validation in larger populations and under other immunosuppression protocols. Biological reproducibility was not examined directly, but technical replication error appeared to be minimal.

The germline V gene yields LGHNA for CDR1 and YNFKEQ for CDR2. The cysteine opens and the phenylalanine closes a CDR3 of 16 amino acids. CDR3 DNA only is kept here, 48 bases in frame from base 1. V and J are trimmed by 4 bases and 1 base, and the gene matches miss 9 bases of the junction. For TCRbeta CDR3 sequencing, genomic DNA was extracted from sorted cells using the QIAGEN DNeasy Blood and Tissue Kit. Through immunoSEQ, high-throughput TCRbeta CDR3 sequencing was done commercially, including PCR amplification with internal controls and bias correction. As for how the authors treated the data: A unique productive TCRbeta sequence was defined by the CDR3 nucleotide sequence when primers matched, and otherwise by the CDR3 amino acid sequence together with the Vbeta and Jbeta genes. Sorting error was corrected by removing sequences shared between sorted populations at a frequency ratio of 2:1 or less, and the remaining shared sequences were assigned to the higher population. A sequence was defined as donor-reactive if the sequence was expanded at least 5-fold in CFSE-low cells compared with unstimulated cells and had a frequency of at least 0.01% in CFSE-low cells. Repertoire divergence was quantified by Jensen-Shannon divergence using the top 100 TCRbeta sequences ranked by frequency. For any sample with multiple sequencing runs, sorting error was corrected in each run separately before the runs were pooled. TCRdb carries this immuneACCESS record with in-frame sequences only. Its versions omit some clonotypes, under half of them owing to an unresolved V gene in the studies checked, with the rest unexplained. V and J calls and clone size are those listed in that table; D and trimming were worked out from the DNA. The sample profile shows roughly 250,000 clones; about four fifths of them were found once. The ten largest account for around 0.64% of the sample.

Thawed PBMCs were FACS-sorted into unstimulated Tregs (CD4+CD25+CD127-), CD4+ non-Tregs (CD4+CD25-), CD4 cells and CD8 cells. Blood from healthy controls was obtained either as purchased buffy coats or from healthy volunteers. Healthy control blood was processed to PBMCs with a Ficoll density gradient and then cryopreserved, whereas patient PBMCs were collected both before and after transplant. The sequence was collected from a human donor in good health. The sample taken for sequencing was CD4+ T cells from blood. The rearrangement joined TRBV4-2 to TRBJ1-2, with 7 bases matching TRBD1. The CDR3 protein: CASSLGTDHNNYGYTF. The DNA sequence is TGTGCCAGCAGCCTCGGGACAGACCATAATAACTATGGCTACACCTTC.